A selection of T cell receptor beta chains follows, all from one sample in a study of blood T cell repertoires in COVID-19. Clones were sequenced by immunoSEQ multiplex PCR, and TCRdb holds only the in-frame ones, with some missing. This table has some 60,000 clones, roughly 84% appearing once. Sequenced material: peripheral blood. The receptors shown here come from a man aged 50 to 60 with COVID-19, enrolled during active disease. CDR3s include the opening cysteine and the closing phenylalanine or tryptophan.

cdr3_aa v_call
CASSEALGLSPLHF TRBV2
CASSQPTSGVRMGTQYF TRBV14
CASSLSTGGHQPQHF TRBV27
CASSQEGSGRAFNEQFF TRBV4-3
CASSAGEGPQHF TRBV9
CASSLNREGYTF TRBV12-3/TRBV12-4
CASSLGEGMLF TRBV6-6
CASSLQAGTYEQYF TRBV7-2
CASRVAGGTYEQYF TRBV28
CASSIRRDSTPYEQYF TRBV19
CASRLAGSHNEQFF TRBV28
CASSPLRATNEKLFF TRBV14
CASSFRGGGTDTQYF TRBV7-3
CASSDSGTSGTDTQYF TRBV6-4
CASSPGESYEQYF TRBV18
CASSQVVVTTAGTGELFF TRBV3-1/TRBV3-2
CAWSNAGGVGGYTF TRBV30
CASREFAGFTDTQYF TRBV2
CASETGVVNEQFF TRBV25-1
CASSPPGGLADTQYF TRBV28
CASSYFLGTPNTGELFF TRBV6-2/TRBV6-3
CASSFSGRAGTGELFF TRBV6-6
CASSYTGQGASIEAFF TRBV6-5
CAISEKWTGAPPGYTF TRBV10-3
CASSQDHGGATYNEQFF TRBV3-1/TRBV3-2
CASSSQTGRLSQPQHF TRBV28
CASSSTGILGSPLHF TRBV28
CASSDWTSYSPLHF TRBV25-1
CASSSAVAGGFYEQYF TRBV7-8
CATSDGETQYF TRBV24-1
CAWEDWGQETQYF TRBV30
CASSELNQPQHF TRBV6-1
CASSLRGTGVLEKLFF TRBV28
CASSRTSGRRQETQYF TRBV19
CASSLDSYEQYF TRBV6-2/TRBV6-3
CASSVGLKSGTNYEQYF TRBV6-1
CASSGKTGNTEAFF TRBV18
CASTPSSEQYF TRBV2
CASSEGQYNEQFF TRBV6-1
CASSLNSGMGQPQHF TRBV7-2
CASSPGGMYSYEQYF TRBV7-7
CASSPGGLAGDEQFF TRBV6-2/TRBV6-3
CASSDSPDRGDGYTF TRBV6-4
CASSLGRRKNIQYF TRBV7-2
CASSLNGPPLHF TRBV7-9
CASSYRDRSNEQYF TRBV6-6
CASSGTSGRRYNEQFF TRBV19
CASTRGTVAVDYGYTF TRBV7-9
CASSRVTSGRWSSYNEQFF TRBV9
CASSLSGDTQYF TRBV11-2
CASSGGGEGETQYF TRBV11-2
CASRGWRQQETQYF TRBV28
CASSYGGEGANVLTF TRBV6-6
CAWTGDDVRGNTIYF TRBV30
CAWSPRNTEAFF TRBV30